Included here is one TCR beta chain sequence, with context. This sample is part of a study of follicular helper T cells after annual influenza vaccination. The overall study: After each seasonal flu vaccination, blood came on days 0, 7 and 28.

The CDR3 is 14 residues long. Trimming removed 0 bases at V and 10 bases at J, with 16 bases between. Germline V CDR1 and CDR2: GTSNPN, SVGIG (reference sequence). Using immunoSEQ multiplex PCR, the repertoire was profiled, and TCRdb retains in-frame clones only, with some absent. There are roughly 1,400 clones in the sample; more than 60% occur only once, and 8.8% lies in the top ten. Specified time point: 2015-2016 season, 7 days after influenza vaccination. Adults received seasonal inactivated influenza vaccine, with sorted blood CD4 subsets sequenced before and after. The chain employs TRBV30 and TRBJ2-1; D unclear. The receptor was isolated from an adult who received the influenza vaccine. Sequenced here: CXCR5+ CD38+ circulating T follicular helper cells from blood, sampled 7 days after influenza vaccination. The subset was: circulating Tfh, non-naive CD4+CXCR5+PD-1+ (ICOS+CD38+ or ICOS-CD38-). DNA of the CDR3: TGTGCCTGGAGTGTCCCGGAAGGGCGACGGGAGCAGTTCTTC. Its protein product is CAWSVPEGRREQFF.